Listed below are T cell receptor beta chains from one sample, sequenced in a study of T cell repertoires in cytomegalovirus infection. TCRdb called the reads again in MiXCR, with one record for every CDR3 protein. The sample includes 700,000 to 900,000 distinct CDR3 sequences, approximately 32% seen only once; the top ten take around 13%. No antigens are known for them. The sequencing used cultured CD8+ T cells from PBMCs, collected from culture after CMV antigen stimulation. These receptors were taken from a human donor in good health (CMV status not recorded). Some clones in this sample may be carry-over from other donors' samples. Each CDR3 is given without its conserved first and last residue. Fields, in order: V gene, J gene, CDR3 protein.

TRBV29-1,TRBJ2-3,SVENLAGGNTDTQY
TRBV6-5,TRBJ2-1,ASKSPYNYNEQF
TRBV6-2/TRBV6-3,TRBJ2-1,ASSYSITEPKRYNEQF
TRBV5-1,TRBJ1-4,ASSFRTGEDEKLF
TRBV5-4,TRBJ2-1,ASSEELASYNEQF
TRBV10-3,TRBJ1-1,AVRGGLTEAF
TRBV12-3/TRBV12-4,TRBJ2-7,ASRLSYEQY
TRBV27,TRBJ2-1,ASSLGQGAFYNEQF
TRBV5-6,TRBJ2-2,ASSLRGWTGELF
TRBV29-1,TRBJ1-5,SVGQVPNQPQH
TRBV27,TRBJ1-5,ASSSGGQDQPQH
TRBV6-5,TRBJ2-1,ASATGGEQF
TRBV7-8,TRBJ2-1,ASSLAGTSYNEQF
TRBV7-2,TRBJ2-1,ASSLVGRAIYNEQF
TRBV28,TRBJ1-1,ASSFDGGTEAF
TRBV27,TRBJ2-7,ASSPWDRGFGEQY
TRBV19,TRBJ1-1,ASSTGQGYTEAF
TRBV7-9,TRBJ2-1,ASNPGTANEQS
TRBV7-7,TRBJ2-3,ASSSSPSFWDTQY
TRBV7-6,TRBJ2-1,ASTKLANNYNEQF
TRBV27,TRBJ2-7,ASSSRGPSAYEQY
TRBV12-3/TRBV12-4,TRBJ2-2,ASRIPGTGHTGELF
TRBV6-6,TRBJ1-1,ASSYYPLGQKNTEAF
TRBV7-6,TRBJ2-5,ASSSPGQGQETQY
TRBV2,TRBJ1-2,ASRGTAYGYT
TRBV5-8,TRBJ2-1,ASSSPGFNEQF
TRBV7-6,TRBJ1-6,ASTHTRGLKNSPLH
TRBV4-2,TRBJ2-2,ASSPLGTGDLF
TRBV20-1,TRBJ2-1,SARDPVLAGGEQF
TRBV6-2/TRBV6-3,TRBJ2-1,ASSYFDTPAFHEQF
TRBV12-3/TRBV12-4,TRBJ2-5,ASSLLTNRRAETQY
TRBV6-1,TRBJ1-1,ASSETGTGGTEAF
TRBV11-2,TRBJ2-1,ASSLWEGDEQF